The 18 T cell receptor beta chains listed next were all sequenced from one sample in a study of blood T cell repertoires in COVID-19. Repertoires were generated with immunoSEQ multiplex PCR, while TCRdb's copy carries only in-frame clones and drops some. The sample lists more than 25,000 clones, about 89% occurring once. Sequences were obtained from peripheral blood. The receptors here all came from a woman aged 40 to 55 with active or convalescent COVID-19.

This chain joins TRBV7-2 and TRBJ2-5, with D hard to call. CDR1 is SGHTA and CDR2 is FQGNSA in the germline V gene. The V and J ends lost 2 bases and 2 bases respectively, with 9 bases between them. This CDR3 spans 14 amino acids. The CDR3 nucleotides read TGTGCCAGCAGCTTACGCTCGGGTCAAGAGACCCAGTACTTC. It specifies CASSLRSGQETQYF.

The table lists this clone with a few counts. The DNA for the CDR3 is TGCGCCAGCAGCCGGGACACCAGTAACTATGGCTACACCTTC. Translating gives CASSRDTSNYGYTF. This chain uses TRBV4-3 with TRBJ1-2; D possibly corresponds to TRBD1 (6 bases). The CDR3 spans 14 residues. In germline, CDR1 is LGHNA, CDR2 YSLEER. V was trimmed by 4 bases and J by 1 base, leaving 10 bases between them.

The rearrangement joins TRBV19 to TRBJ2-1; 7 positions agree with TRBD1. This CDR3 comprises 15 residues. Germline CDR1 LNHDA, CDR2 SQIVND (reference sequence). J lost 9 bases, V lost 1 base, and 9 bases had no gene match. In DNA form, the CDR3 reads TGTGCCAGTAGTATAGGGGGAACAGGGGACCTTGAGCAGTTCTTC. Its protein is CASSIGGTGDLEQFF.

The CDR3 DNA sequence: TGTGCCAGTACTGTGGATCAGGGCACTGAAGCTTTCTTT. Its translation: CASTVDQGTEAFF. The chain recombines TRBV19 with TRBJ1-1; tentatively, D is TRBD1 (5 bases). The CDR3 totals 13 residues. With 7 bases removed from V and 4 bases from J, the gap between germline ends came to 13 bases. Germline loops: CDR1 LNHDA, CDR2 SQIVND (reference sequence).

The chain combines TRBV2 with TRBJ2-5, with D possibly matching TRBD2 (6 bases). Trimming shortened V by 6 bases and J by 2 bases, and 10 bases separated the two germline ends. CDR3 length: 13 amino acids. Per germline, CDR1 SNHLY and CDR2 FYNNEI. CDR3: CASRRDLQETQYF. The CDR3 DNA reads TGTGCCAGCAGGCGGGACTTACAAGAGACCCAGTACTTC.

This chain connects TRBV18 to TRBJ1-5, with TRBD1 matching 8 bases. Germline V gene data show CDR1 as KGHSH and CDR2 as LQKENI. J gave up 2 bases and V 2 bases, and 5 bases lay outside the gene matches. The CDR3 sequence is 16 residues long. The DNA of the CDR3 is TGTGCCAGCTCACCAACCGGGACAGGCGGCAATCAGCCCCAGCATTTT. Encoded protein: CASSPTGTGGNQPQHF.

CDR3 sequence (DNA): TGTGCCAGCAGCTCGCGACAGGCCCGGAGTGGGGAGCTGTTTTTT. Translated, it gives CASSSRQARSGELFF. The chain has TRBV7-2 and TRBJ2-2, with a tentative D call TRBD1 (6 bases). The V gene lost 4 bases and the J gene lost 8 bases, with 17 bases spanning the gap. Germline V gene lookup returns CDR1 SGHTA and CDR2 FQGNSA. The CDR3 contains 15 residues.

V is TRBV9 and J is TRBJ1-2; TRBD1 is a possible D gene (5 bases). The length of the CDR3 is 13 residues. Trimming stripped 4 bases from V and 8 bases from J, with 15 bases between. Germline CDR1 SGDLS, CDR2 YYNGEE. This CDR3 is CASSLEGVAGYTF. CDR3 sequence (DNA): TGTGCCAGCAGCCTTGAAGGGGTTGCAGGCTACACCTTC.

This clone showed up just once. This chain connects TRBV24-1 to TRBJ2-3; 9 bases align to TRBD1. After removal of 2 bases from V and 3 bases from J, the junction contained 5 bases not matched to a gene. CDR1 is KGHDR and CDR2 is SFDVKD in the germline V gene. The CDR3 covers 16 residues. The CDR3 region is CATSDSQGAETDTQYF. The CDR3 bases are TGTGCCACCAGTGATTCACAGGGGGCGGAGACAGATACGCAGTATTTT.

CDR3 sequence (DNA): TGTGCCAGTGGAGGGACAGGGGGCACTGAAGCTTTCTTT. Protein product: CASGGTGGTEAFF. The V call is TRBV19, the J call TRBJ1-1; 11 positions match TRBD1. The CDR3 totals 13 residues. Germline assignment: CDR1 LNHDA and CDR2 SQIVND (reference sequence). The ends lost 8 bases at V and 4 bases at J; junction bases unmatched: 3.

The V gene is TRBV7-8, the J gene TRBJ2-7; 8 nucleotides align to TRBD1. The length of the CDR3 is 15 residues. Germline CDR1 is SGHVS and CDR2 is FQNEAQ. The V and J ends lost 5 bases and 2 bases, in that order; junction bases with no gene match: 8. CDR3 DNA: TGTGCCAGCAGCCCTTGGACAGGGAGAGCCTACGAGCAGTACTTC. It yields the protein CASSPWTGRAYEQYF.

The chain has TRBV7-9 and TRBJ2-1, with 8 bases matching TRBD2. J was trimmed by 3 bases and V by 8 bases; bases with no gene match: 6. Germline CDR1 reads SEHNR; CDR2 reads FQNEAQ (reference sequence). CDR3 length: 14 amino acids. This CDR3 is CASGYSGDYNEQFF. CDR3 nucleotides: TGTGCCAGCGGCTATAGCGGGGACTACAATGAGCAGTTCTTC.

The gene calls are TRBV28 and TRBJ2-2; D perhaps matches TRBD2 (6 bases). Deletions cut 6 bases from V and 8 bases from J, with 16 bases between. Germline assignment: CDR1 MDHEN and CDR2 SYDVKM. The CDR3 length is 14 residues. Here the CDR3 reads CASRLLATVGELFF. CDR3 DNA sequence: TGTGCCAGCAGACTACTAGCTACGGTGGGGGAGCTGTTTTTT. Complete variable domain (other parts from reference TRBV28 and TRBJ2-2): DVKVTQSSRYLVKRTGEKVFLECVQDMDHENMFWYRQDPGLGLRLIYFSYDVKMKEKGDIPEGYSVSREKKERFSLILESASTNQTSMYLCASRLLATVGELFFGEGSRLTVL.

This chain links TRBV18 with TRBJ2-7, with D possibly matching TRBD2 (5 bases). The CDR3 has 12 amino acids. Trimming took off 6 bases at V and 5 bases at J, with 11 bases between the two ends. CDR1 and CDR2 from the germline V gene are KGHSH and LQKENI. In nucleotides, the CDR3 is TGTGCCAGCTCGCCGGGAAGCAACGAGCAGTACTTC. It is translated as CASSPGSNEQYF.

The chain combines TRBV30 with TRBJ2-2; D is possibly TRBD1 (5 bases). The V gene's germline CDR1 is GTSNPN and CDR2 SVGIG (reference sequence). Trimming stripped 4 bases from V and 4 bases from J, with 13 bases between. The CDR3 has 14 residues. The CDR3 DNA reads TGTGCCTGGAAGGTCGACAGCCCCACCGGGGAGCTGTTTTTT. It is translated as CAWKVDSPTGELFF.

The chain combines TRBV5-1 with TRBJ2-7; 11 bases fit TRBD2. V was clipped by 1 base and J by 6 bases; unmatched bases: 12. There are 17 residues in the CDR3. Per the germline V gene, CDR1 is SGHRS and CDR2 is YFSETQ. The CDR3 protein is CASSLFGTSGVLGEQYF. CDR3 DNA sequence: TGCGCCAGCAGCTTGTTTGGGACTAGCGGCGTACTTGGCGAGCAGTACTTC.

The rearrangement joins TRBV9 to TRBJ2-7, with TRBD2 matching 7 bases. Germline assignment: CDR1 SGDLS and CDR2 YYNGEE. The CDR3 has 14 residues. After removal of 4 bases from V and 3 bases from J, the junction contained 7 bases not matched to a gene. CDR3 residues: CASSPLGGGYEQYF. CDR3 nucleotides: TGTGCCAGCAGCCCGTTGGGGGGGGGCTACGAGCAGTACTTC.

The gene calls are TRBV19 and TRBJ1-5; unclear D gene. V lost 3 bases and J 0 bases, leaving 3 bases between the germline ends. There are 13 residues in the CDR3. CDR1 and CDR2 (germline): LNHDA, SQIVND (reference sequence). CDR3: CASSISSNQPQHF. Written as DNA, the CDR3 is TGTGCCAGTAGTATCAGTAGCAATCAGCCCCAGCATTTT. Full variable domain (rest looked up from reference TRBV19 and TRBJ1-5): DGGITQSPKYLFRKEGQNVTLSCEQNLNHDAMYWYRQDPGQGLRLIYYSQIVNDFQKGDIAEGYSVSREKKESFPLTVTSAQKNPTAFYLCASSISSNQPQHFGDGTRLSIL.